The sequence of this T cell receptor (beta chain) was determined in a study of cytomegalovirus exposure and HLA in healthy donors. Study observations and caveats: For most TCR beta V segments, an earlier analysis put the productive rate at about 90% or about 30% of the time. While the bulk of TCR sequences proved rare, some public TCRs turned up in many donors. The study put 150 or so TCR beta chains on its list as cytomegalovirus-associated. Reported results showed that the classifier diagnosed cytomegalovirus status with high specificity and sensitivity.

V lost 5 bases and J lost 6, with 17 bases in between. CDR1 and CDR2 (germline): GTSNPN, SVGIG (reference sequence). CDR3 size: 15 residues. This clone showed up just a few times. Its specificity is unknown. With 60 Vbeta and 13 Jbeta primers, the PCR was carried out. Only in-frame clones appear in the TCRdb table, and some are missing; sequencing was by immunoSEQ multiplex PCR. Altogether roughly 48,000 clones are present, around 70% being singletons, with the ten largest covering approximately 3.2%. The sequence was collected from a woman aged 25 to 39 in good health and CMV-seronegative. Input material: PBMCs. V usage is TRBV30 and J usage is TRBJ1-6, with D possibly matching TRBD1 (6 bases). The CDR3 sequence: CAWAAGAGANSPLHF. The CDR3 DNA reads TGTGCCTGGGCGGCCGGGGCAGGGGCTAATTCACCCCTCCACTTT.